This entry lists 3 T cell receptor beta chains sequenced from one sample in a study of blood T cell repertoires in COVID-19 (dated by TCRdb to 2020 to 2022). Library prep was done by the immunoSEQ multiplex PCR assay. TCRdb took this table from immuneACCESS and kept in-frame rearrangements with V and J called. Such tables lack part of the clones; where checked against another copy, unresolved V genes explain under half of the gap, and the rest is unexplained. The sample records some 17,000 clones, 80% of which are singletons. The ten largest clones capture more than 9.5% of the sample. The sequencing input was peripheral blood. Receptors were obtained from an elderly man with acute or convalescent COVID-19.

The V call is TRBV7-2, the J call TRBJ2-3; 7 bases agree with TRBD1. Germline V gene data show CDR1 as SGHTA and CDR2 as FQGNSA. This CDR3 region has 15 residues. Trimming cost V 3 bases and J 1 base; bases outside gene matches: 4. CDR3 nucleotide sequence: TGTGCCAGCAGCTTTCCAACAGGGGGCACAGATACGCAGTATTTT. It translates to CASSFPTGGTDTQYF.

The rearrangement links TRBV6-5 to TRBJ1-5; D gene ambiguous. The CDR3 loop spans 15 amino acids. The germline V gene encodes CDR1 MNHEY and CDR2 SVGAGI. Trimming removed 6 bases from V and 2 bases from J, with 14 bases in between. The CDR3 DNA sequence: TGTGCCAGCAGGACGACCTCGGCGGGCAATCAGCCCCAGCATTTT. This gives the protein CASRTTSAGNQPQHF.

The rearrangement joins TRBV5-6 to TRBJ2-7, with D maybe TRBD2 (6 bases). The CDR3 consists of 17 residues. V shed 6 bases and J shed 1 base, with 23 bases lying between them. Germline lookup yields CDR1 SGHDT and CDR2 YYEEEE. DNA for the CDR3: TGTGCCAGCAAATTTCAACCAGGACTACAATTTTCCTACGAGCAGTACTTC. Its protein is CASKFQPGLQFSYEQYF.